This T cell receptor (beta chain) was recovered during a study of blood T cell repertoires in COVID-19. Study details: COVID-19 samples from acute and convalescent phases originated in the United States, Italy and Spain. Sample material is recorded as cDNA or gDNA derived from T cells, B-cell-depleted T cells, or PBMCs.

Authors' data handling: The assay estimated nucleated cells by amplifying reference gene primers. The method was immunoSEQ multiplex PCR; TCRdb's version includes in-frame clones alone and lacks a portion of them. For V, J and clone size, that table is used; D and trimming come from the DNA. Among approximately 470,000 clones listed, approximately 83% were seen once. Details on this clone: The same CDR3 arises from other DNA sequences in this sample as well.

The CDR3 is 14 amino acids. The germline V gene has CDR1 SQVTM and CDR2 ANQGSEA. The ends lost 6 bases at V and 8 bases at J; junction bases unmatched: 6. Sequencing used peripheral blood. V is TRBV29-1 and J is TRBJ2-1; TRBD2 aligns across 14 bases. The sequence was collected from a human donor in a cohort sampled during active COVID-19. The CDR3 sequence: CSVPPGLAGDEQFF. The CDR3 nucleotides are TGCAGCGTACCTCCGGGACTAGCGGGAGATGAGCAGTTCTTC.